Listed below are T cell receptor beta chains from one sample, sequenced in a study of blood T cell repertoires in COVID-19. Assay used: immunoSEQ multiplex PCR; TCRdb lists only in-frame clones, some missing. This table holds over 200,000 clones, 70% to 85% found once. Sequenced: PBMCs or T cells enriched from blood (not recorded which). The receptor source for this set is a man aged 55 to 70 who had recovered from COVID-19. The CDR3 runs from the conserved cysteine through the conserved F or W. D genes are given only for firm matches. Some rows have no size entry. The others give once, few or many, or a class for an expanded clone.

CAISAGQGPNTIYF	TGTGCCATCAGTGCGGGACAGGGTCCGAACACCATATATTTT	TRBJ1-3	TRBD1	NA	TRBV10-3
CASSIHRGDQPQHF	TGTGCCAGTAGTATACACAGGGGTGATCAGCCCCAGCATTTT	TRBJ1-5	TRBD1	NA	TRBV19
CASSLRGLEYETQYF	TGCGCCAGCAGCTTGCGGGGACTAGAGTACGAGACCCAGTACTTC	TRBJ2-5	TRBD2	NA	TRBV5-1
CASSQAPSLANYGYTF	TGCGCCAGCAGCCAAGCCCCTTCGTTAGCTAACTATGGCTACACCTTC	TRBJ1-2	NA	NA	TRBV4-3
CASSPDRSTYEQYF	TGTGCCAGTAGCCCTGACAGGTCGACCTACGAGCAGTACTTC	TRBJ2-7	NA	NA	TRBV19
CASSFAGGPTGELFF	TGTGCCAGCAGCTTTGCGGGGGGGCCCACCGGGGAGCTGTTTTTT	TRBJ2-2	TRBD2	NA	TRBV5-5
CASSFTMTGGISNSYNEQFF	TGCGCCAGCAGCTTCACTATGACAGGGGGCATCTCGAACTCCTACAATGAGCAGTTCTTC	TRBJ2-1	TRBD1	NA	TRBV5-1
CASERTLKRMNTEAFF	TGTGCCAGCGAAAGGACACTCAAGAGGATGAACACTGAAGCTTTCTTT	TRBJ1-1	NA	NA	TRBV11-2
CASSLAGFLNTEAFF	TGTGCCAGCAGCTTAGCCGGGTTCTTGAACACTGAAGCTTTCTTT	TRBJ1-1	NA	NA	TRBV11-2
CASSNERGGLYTQYF	TGTGCCAGTAGTAACGAGCGGGGGGGCCTATATACGCAGTATTTT	TRBJ2-3	TRBD2	NA	TRBV19
CASSSQGGYNEQFF	TGTGCCAGCAGCTCCCAGGGGGGATACAATGAGCAGTTCTTC	TRBJ2-1	NA	NA	TRBV11-2
CASSEARLAGGPDEQFF	TGCGCCAGCAGTGAGGCCAGACTAGCGGGGGGGCCGGATGAGCAGTTCTTC	TRBJ2-1	TRBD2	few	TRBV10-1
CASSPLSYNEQFF	TGTGCCAGCTCACCTTTGAGTTACAATGAGCAGTTCTTC	TRBJ2-1	NA	NA	TRBV18
CASSWGTGDEKLFF	TGCGCCAGCAGCTGGGGGACAGGGGATGAAAAACTGTTTTTT	TRBJ1-4	TRBD1	NA	TRBV5-1
CASSYERGAYEQYF	TGTGCCAGCAGTTACGAGCGGGGGGCATACGAGCAGTACTTC	TRBJ2-7	TRBD2	NA	TRBV6-5
CASSLVAGYSGNTIYF	TGCGCCAGCAGCTTGGTCGCAGGTTACTCTGGAAACACCATATATTTT	TRBJ1-3	NA	NA	TRBV5-1
CASSLRQGAGNEQFF	TGTGCCAGCAGCTTACGACAGGGGGCTGGCAATGAGCAGTTCTTC	TRBJ2-1	TRBD1	NA	TRBV11-3
CASRLAGDTQYF	TGTGCCAGCCGGCTAGCCGGGGATACGCAGTATTTT	TRBJ2-3	NA	many	TRBV19
CASSLGQGSQDTQYF	TGTGCCAGCAGCTTGGGCCAGGGGAGCCAGGATACGCAGTATTTT	TRBJ2-3	NA	NA	TRBV5-5
CASSPQSEAFF	TGTGCCAGCTCACCCCAATCTGAAGCTTTCTTT	TRBJ1-1	NA	NA	TRBV18
CASSIVVGAPNSPLHF	TGTGCCAGTAGTATAGTGGTGGGGGCGCCGAATTCACCCCTCCACTTT	TRBJ1-6	NA	NA	TRBV19
CASSWSTGGENTEAFF	TGTGCCAGCAGTTGGTCGACAGGGGGAGAGAACACTGAAGCTTTCTTT	TRBJ1-1	TRBD1	once	TRBV6-6
CASSQTQGNTDTQYF	TGCGCCAGCAGCCAGACACAGGGAAACACAGATACGCAGTATTTT	TRBJ2-3	NA	NA	TRBV4-3
CASSLAGGLLNYGYTF	TGTGCCAGCAGCTTAGCTGGGGGCCTTCTCAACTATGGCTACACCTTC	TRBJ1-2	NA	NA	TRBV7-8
CASSQVGGDRGSFF	TGTGCCAGCAGCCAAGTTGGGGGGGACAGGGGATCTTTCTTT	TRBJ1-1	TRBD1	NA	TRBV4-2
CASSSGLSNQPQHF	TGTGCCAGCAGCTCGGGACTCAGCAATCAGCCCCAGCATTTT	TRBJ1-5	NA	NA	TRBV7-2
CASSSTGEGTQYF	TGTGCCAGCAGCTCGACAGGGGAAGGGACCCAGTACTTC	TRBJ2-5	TRBD1	NA	TRBV7-8
CASSKGLAGLTDTQYF	TGTGCCAGTAGTAAGGGACTAGCGGGACTCACAGATACGCAGTATTTT	TRBJ2-3	TRBD2	once	TRBV19
CASSVLPGGGSEAFF	TGTGCCAGCAGCGTACTCCCTGGGGGAGGCTCCGAAGCTTTCTTT	TRBJ1-1	NA	NA	TRBV9
CASSESRGPYEQYF	TGCGCCAGCAGTGAGTCGCGGGGCCCCTACGAGCAGTACTTC	TRBJ2-7	NA	NA	TRBV10-1
CASSFRTSSPLHF	TGTGCCAGCAGCTTCAGGACTTCGTCACCCCTCCACTTT	TRBJ1-6	NA	NA	TRBV11-3
CAWSEDRGYGYTF	TGTGCCTGGAGTGAGGACAGGGGCTATGGCTACACCTTC	TRBJ1-2	TRBD1	NA	TRBV30
CASSQVGGVVKYGYTF	TGTGCCAGCAGCCAAGTTGGAGGGGTCGTCAAGTATGGCTACACCTTC	TRBJ1-2	NA	NA	TRBV14
CASRDAAQYTDTQYF	TGTGCCAGCAGAGACGCCGCACAGTACACAGATACGCAGTATTTT	TRBJ2-3	NA	NA	TRBV2
CASSIQQGSSYEQYF	TGTGCCAGTAGTATACAACAGGGTTCCTCCTACGAGCAGTACTTC	TRBJ2-7	NA	NA	TRBV19
CATSLWSYNEQFF	TGTGCTACTTCCCTATGGTCCTACAATGAGCAGTTCTTC	TRBJ2-1	NA	NA	TRBV12-5
CAISESQSEAFF	TGTGCCATCAGTGAATCGCAGTCTGAAGCTTTCTTT	TRBJ1-1	NA	once	TRBV10-3
CATSGQGVDTQYF	TGTGCCACCAGCGGACAGGGGGTGGATACGCAGTATTTT	TRBJ2-3	TRBD1	once	TRBV24-1
CASSFSGGGTEAFF	TGTGCCAGCAGCTTTTCAGGGGGAGGTACTGAAGCTTTCTTT	TRBJ1-1	TRBD1	NA	TRBV5-6
CASSLDRNYGYTF	TGTGCCAGCAGCTTAGACAGAAACTATGGCTACACCTTC	TRBJ1-2	NA	once	TRBV11-3
CASSLPLDSYSSPLHF	TGTGCCAGCAGCTTGCCACTGGACAGTTATTCTTCACCCCTCCACTTT	TRBJ1-6	NA	NA	TRBV5-8
CASSFRQNYGYTF	TGTGCCAGCAGTTTTCGTCAGAACTATGGCTACACCTTC	TRBJ1-2	NA	few	TRBV12-3/TRBV12-4
CASSYSHRVETQYF	TGTGCCAGCAGTTACTCTCACAGGGTGGAGACCCAGTACTTC	TRBJ2-5	NA	NA	TRBV6-5
CASSPGTGYNEQFF	TGTGCCAGCAGTCCGGGGACAGGGTACAATGAGCAGTTCTTC	TRBJ2-1	TRBD1	NA	TRBV27
CASSAITGGPEAFF	TGTGCCAGCAGCGCAATAACAGGGGGGCCTGAAGCTTTCTTT	TRBJ1-1	TRBD1	NA	TRBV7-2
CASSTIGARSGNTIYF	TGTGCCAGCTCAACGATTGGAGCCCGCTCTGGAAACACCATATATTTT	TRBJ1-3	NA	NA	TRBV18
CASSNGPGQGLAGANVLTF	TGTGCCAGTAGTAATGGACCGGGACAGGGACTAGCTGGGGCCAACGTCCTGACTTTC	TRBJ2-6	NA	NA	TRBV19
CSVNLRAGGLINEQFF	TGCAGCGTCAACCTGCGGGCGGGGGGGCTAATCAACGAGCAGTTCTTC	TRBJ2-1	TRBD2	NA	TRBV29-1
CASSYPSGGYTDTQYF	TGTGCCAGCAGCTATCCCAGCGGGGGGTACACAGATACGCAGTATTTT	TRBJ2-3	TRBD2	NA	TRBV7-2
CASSLTGQGVGYGYTF	TGTGCCAGCAGCTTAACTGGACAGGGGGTTGGCTATGGCTACACCTTC	TRBJ1-2	TRBD1	few	TRBV7-9
CASSLIGRSSYNEQFF	TGTGCCAGCAGCTTAATCGGCCGGAGCTCCTACAATGAGCAGTTCTTC	TRBJ2-1	NA	NA	TRBV7-3
CASSLFPTGGSYEQYF	TGTGCCAGCAGCTTATTCCCGACAGGGGGGTCCTACGAGCAGTACTTC	TRBJ2-7	TRBD1	NA	TRBV7-2
CSVQANTEAFF	TGCAGCGTTCAGGCGAACACTGAAGCTTTCTTT	TRBJ1-1	NA	NA	TRBV29-1
CASSYRNGQGARGYTF	TGTGCCAGCAGTTACCGTAACGGACAGGGGGCCCGGGGCTACACCTTC	TRBJ1-2	TRBD1	NA	TRBV6-5
CASSLAMTGQGEAFF	TGTGCCAGCAGCTTAGCGATGACGGGACAGGGGGAGGCTTTCTTT	TRBJ1-1	TRBD1	NA	TRBV7-9
CASRGQGGNQPQHF	TGTGCCAGCAGGGGACAGGGTGGCAATCAGCCCCAGCATTTT	TRBJ1-5	TRBD1	NA	TRBV2
CATSRDLLLAGAPEQFF	TGTGCCACCAGCAGAGATCTTTTACTAGCGGGGGCCCCTGAGCAGTTCTTC	TRBJ2-1	TRBD2	many	TRBV15
CATSAGGYGYTF	TGTGCCACCAGTGCGGGGGGCTATGGCTACACCTTC	TRBJ1-2	NA	NA	TRBV24-1
CASSQWGQGAYEQYF	TGCGCCAGCAGCCAGTGGGGGCAGGGGGCCTACGAGCAGTACTTC	TRBJ2-7	TRBD1	NA	TRBV4-3
CASSLLAATGELFF	TGTGCCAGCAGCTTATTAGCGGCGACCGGGGAGCTGTTTTTT	TRBJ2-2	NA	NA	TRBV7-3